This TCR beta chain came from a study of T-cell memory formation after mild COVID-19. Germline CDR1 and CDR2: SGHTA and FQGNSA. This CDR3 is 14 amino acids long. TCRdb analysed the 5' RACE reads with MiXCR anew, one entry per CDR3 protein. Found here are some 210,000 distinct CDR3 sequences, roughly 27% of them singletons; the top ten hold 9.5% to 12%. On this clonotype itself: What it binds is unknown. The junction differs from germline at one of its ends, possibly a read error.

Regarding the study as a whole: CD4+ contracting clones lay mainly in CM and EM, CD8+ ones in EMRA.

This chain links TRBV7-2 with TRBJ2-7; 11 bases map to TRBD2. This sequence originates from an adult woman who had mild COVID-19 (a few samples of this study predate the infection). Cell type and time point are not known. Sequenced: PBMCs or a T cell subset sorted from them (not recorded which). The DNA for the CDR3 is TGTGCCGGCAGTCTGACTAGCGGGACTTACGAGCAGTACTTC. This sequence encodes CAGSLTSGTYEQYF. The variable domain in full, with the rest retrieved from reference TRBV7-2 and TRBJ2-7, is GAGVSQSPSNKVTEKGKDVELRCDPISGHTALYWYRQSLGQGLEFLIYFQGNSAPDKSGLPSDRFSAERTGGSVSTLTIQRTQQEDSAVYLCAGSLTSGTYEQYFGPGTRLTVT.